This entry features one TCR beta chain sequence. CDR1 is MGHRA and CDR2 is YSYEKL in the germline V gene. V lost 2 bases to trimming and J lost 1 base, with 8 bases between them. The CDR3 totals 15 residues. This sample is part of a study of blood T cell repertoires in COVID-19. Study information: T cells, B-cell-depleted T cells, or PBMCs supplied cDNA or gDNA.

Sequencing was performed with immunoSEQ multiplex PCR; in TCRdb, only in-frame clones are kept and a portion is missing. The table has some 490,000 clones, around 85% seen once. The source material was PBMCs or T cells enriched from blood (not recorded which). This chain connects TRBV4-1 to TRBJ2-2; perhaps TRBD2 as D (6 bases). The receptor was derived from a woman aged 55-70 years who had recovered from COVID-19. CDR3 loop: CASSQLGGNTGELFF. The DNA for the CDR3 is TGCGCCAGCAGCCAACTCGGGGGGAACACCGGGGAGCTGTTTTTT.